The T cell receptor beta chain described here comes from a study of blood T cell repertoires in COVID-19. Overall study: COVID-19 samples collected from the United States, Italy and Spain covered acute and convalescent phases. In each case, the material was cDNA or gDNA derived from T cells, B-cell-depleted T cells, or PBMCs.

This CDR3 has 13 residues. Trimming took off 3 bases at V and 6 bases at J, with 12 bases between the two ends. Germline V gene sequence: CDR1 LGHDT, CDR2 YNNKEL (reference sequence). Study processing details: How many nucleated cells were present was estimated from reference gene primer amplification. Measured with immunoSEQ multiplex PCR; TCRdb has only the in-frame clones, and not every one. For V, J and clone size, that table is used; D and trimming come from the DNA. The sample lists 150,000 to 200,000 clones, approximately 79% occurring once. The clonotype originates from a man aged 55-75 years with active or convalescent COVID-19. Sequenced input: peripheral blood. The rearrangement links TRBV3-1 (or the pseudogene TRBV3-2) to TRBJ2-7; the D gene is possibly TRBD2 (5 bases). The CDR3 sequence: CASSHGEGAEQYF. The CDR3 DNA sequence: TGTGCCAGCAGCCATGGAGAGGGAGCCGAGCAGTACTTC.